A single sample gave rise to the 11 T cell receptor beta chains below, sequenced in a study of OX40 agonist ivuxolimab in advanced cancers. Libraries came from the immunoSEQ multiplex PCR assay. Drawn from immuneACCESS, this table holds only the in-frame rearrangements with V and J called that TCRdb kept. Clones are partly lost; checked studies trace under half to an unresolved V gene and leave the rest unexplained. This sample has 90,000 to 150,000 clones in its table, and 80% to 90% of those were observed once. The leading ten clones occupy approximately 0.55% of the sample. The material was CD4+ or CD8+ T cells sorted from blood, obtained in a trial of the OX40 agonist ivuxolimab. Source of these receptors: an adult with an advanced solid tumor such as melanoma, head and neck, liver or kidney cancer.

V is TRBV11-2 and J is TRBJ2-1; no clear D. The CDR3 covers 15 residues. Germline assignment: CDR1 SGHAT and CDR2 FQNNGV. V was cut by 1 base and J by 5 bases, with 12 bases left in between. The CDR3 sequence is CASSLAQRFNNEQFF. DNA for the CDR3: TGTGCCAGCAGCTTAGCACAGAGATTCAACAATGAGCAGTTCTTC.

This chain connects TRBV30 to TRBJ2-1; the match to TRBD2 covers 7 bases. Germline V gives CDR1 GTSNPN, CDR2 SVGIG (reference sequence). V shed 0 bases and J 8 bases; nucleotides not matched to a gene: 4. CDR3 length equals 13 residues. CDR3 amino acids: CAWSVLSGYEQFF. The CDR3 nucleotides read TGTGCCTGGAGTGTACTTAGCGGGTATGAGCAGTTCTTC.

This clone was detected a few times. V is TRBV30 and J is TRBJ1-2; D not resolved. Germline V gene sequence: CDR1 GTSNPN, CDR2 SVGIG (reference sequence). The CDR3 covers 14 residues. The germline V and J ends were trimmed by 1 base and 4 bases, with 13 bases remaining between them. The DNA of the CDR3 is TGTGCCTGGAGTGGCTATAGGGTTGGCTATGGCTACACCTTC. Protein: CAWSGYRVGYGYTF.

This sequence joins TRBV30 and TRBJ2-1; TRBD2 aligns across 9 bases. The length of the CDR3 is 15 residues. V shed 1 base and J 6 bases; nucleotides not matched to a gene: 7. Germline V gene sequence: CDR1 GTSNPN, CDR2 SVGIG (reference sequence). The CDR3 nucleotides are TGTGCCTGGAGTGCCAACAGCGGGGGGTTCAATGAGCAGTTCTTC. It specifies CAWSANSGGFNEQFF.

This chain uses TRBV7-2 with TRBJ1-2; TRBD1 might be the D (5 bases). This CDR3 comprises 16 residues. V was clipped by 1 base and J by 2 bases, with 14 bases between them. Germline V gene sequence: CDR1 SGHTA, CDR2 FQGNSA. This CDR3 reads CASSLVGAVGNYGYTF. Written as DNA, the CDR3 is TGTGCCAGCAGCTTAGTAGGGGCCGTCGGGAACTATGGCTACACCTTC.

The chain uses TRBV5-1 and TRBJ2-5; 8 positions match TRBD1. With 0 bases clipped from V and 6 bases from J, the junction kept 7 bases outside the gene matches. This CDR3 has 15 amino acids. Per germline, CDR1 SGHRS and CDR2 YFSETQ. CDR3 nucleotide sequence: TGCGCCAGCAGCTTGGAGGACAGGGCCAGCCAGACCCAGTACTTC. It codes for CASSLEDRASQTQYF.

The J gene is TRBJ1-4, the V gene TRBV28; no definite D call. This CDR3 is built from 14 residues. Germline V lookup: CDR1 MDHEN, CDR2 SYDVKM. V was clipped by 5 bases and J by 3 bases, with 10 bases between them. The CDR3 nucleotides read TGTGCCAGCAGTACAACAGCGCCTAATGAAAAACTGTTTTTT. Translation gives CASSTTAPNEKLFF.

V is TRBV7-2 and J is TRBJ1-4; D is unresolved. V lost 2 bases to trimming and J lost 2 bases, with 0 bases between them. Germline CDR1 and CDR2: SGHTA and FQGNSA. The CDR3 runs to 12 residues. CDR3 bases: TGTGCCAGCAGCTTAACTAATGAAAAACTGTTTTTT. Protein: CASSLTNEKLFF. Full variable domain (remainder filled in from reference TRBV7-2 and TRBJ1-4): GAGVSQSPSNKVTEKGKDVELRCDPISGHTALYWYRQSLGQGLEFLIYFQGNSAPDKSGLPSDRFSAERTGGSVSTLTIQRTQQEDSAVYLCASSLTNEKLFFGSGTQLSVL.

The rearrangement joins TRBV6-1 to TRBJ1-4, with 11 positions matching TRBD1. V was clipped by 4 bases and J by 9 bases; unmatched bases: 10. Germline V gives CDR1 MNHNS, CDR2 SASEGT. This CDR3 region has 16 residues. The CDR3 bases are TGTGCCAGCAGTGCCGCTCTTGGGACAGGGGGAAAAAAACTGTTTTTT. Translation: CASSAALGTGGKKLFF.

The chain joins TRBV5-1 to TRBJ1-4, with 7 bases that match TRBD1. With 0 bases clipped from V and 7 bases from J, the junction kept 6 bases outside the gene matches. The germline V gene has CDR1 SGHRS and CDR2 YFSETQ. This CDR3 region has 15 residues. The CDR3 is CASSLAEGAREKLFF. The DNA for the CDR3 is TGCGCCAGCAGCTTGGCCGAGGGGGCGCGTGAAAAACTGTTTTTT. Full variable domain (remainder filled in from reference TRBV5-1 and TRBJ1-4): KAGVTQTPRYLIKTRGQQVTLSCSPISGHRSVSWYQQTPGQGLQFLFEYFSETQRNKGNFPGRFSGRQFSNSRSEMNVSTLELGDSALYLCASSLAEGAREKLFFGSGTQLSVL.

A note on this clone: This sample also contains other DNA sequences that code for the same CDR3. J is TRBJ1-4 and V is TRBV30, with D unclear. Germline assignment: CDR1 GTSNPN and CDR2 SVGIG (reference sequence). The CDR3 covers 14 residues. The V and J ends lost 3 bases and 8 bases respectively, with 16 bases between them. The CDR3 region is CAWSDGWLGEKLFF. The DNA for the CDR3 is TGTGCCTGGAGCGACGGATGGCTGGGCGAAAAACTGTTTTTT. Drawing the rest from reference TRBV30 and TRBJ1-4, the complete variable domain is SQTIHQWPATLVQPVGSPLSLECTVEGTSNPNLYWYRQAAGRGLQLLFYSVGIGQISSEVPQNLSASRPQDRQFILSSKKLLLSDSGFYLCAWSDGWLGEKLFFGSGTQLSVL.